Following are 22 T cell receptor beta chains from one sample sequenced in a study of blood T cells in healthy people across ages. Primers used in a second PCR of about 7 to 11 cycles were a sample-barcoded 5' primer and a J-beta primer mix. MiXCR was run by TCRdb on the 5' RACE reads, yielding one entry per CDR3 protein. The sample comprises about 1.8 million distinct CDR3 sequences, around 50% of which are singletons, and around 2.1% rests with the top ten. The sample consisted of blood. The receptors were sampled from a woman in her 40s in good health.

This clonotype was detected only a few times. One junction end does not reproduce the germline sequence, and a read error may be involved. The rearrangement joins TRBV6-2 or TRBV6-3 to TRBJ1-5; D remains ambiguous. This CDR3 region has 15 residues. CDR1 and CDR2 (germline): MNHEY, SVGEGT. The CDR3 bases are TGTGCCAGCAGTAACTCCGGCAGGTCAGGCCAGCCCCAGCATTTT. Its translation: CASSNSGRSGQPQHF.

The J gene is TRBJ1-6, the V gene TRBV4-2, with a tentative D call TRBD1 (5 bases). Trimming removed 6 bases at V and 10 bases at J, with 19 bases between. The CDR3 is made up of 15 amino acids. CDR1 LGHNA and CDR2 YNFKEQ come from the germline V gene. The CDR3 reads CASSPVGVRDSPLHF. The CDR3 DNA follows: TGTGCCAGCAGTCCTGTGGGGGTTAGGGACTCACCCCTCCACTTT.

This clonotype showed up just a few times. The rearrangement links TRBV7-9 to TRBJ2-6; 7 bases map to TRBD2. The V and J ends lost 4 bases and 4 bases, in that order; junction bases with no gene match: 13. CDR3 length: 18 residues. From germline, CDR1 is SEHNR and CDR2 FQNEAQ (reference sequence). CDR3 protein: CASSSPRGESYGANVLTF. The CDR3 DNA sequence: TGTGCCAGCAGCTCCCCTCGGGGGGAGTCATACGGGGCCAACGTCCTGACTTTC. Drawing the rest from reference TRBV7-9 and TRBJ2-6, the complete variable domain is DTGVSQNPRHKITKRGQNVTFRCDPISEHNRLYWYRQTLGQGPEFLTYFQNEAQLEKSRLLSDRFSAERPKGSFSTLEIQRTEQGDSAMYLCASSSPRGESYGANVLTFGAGSRLTVL.

This clonotype was seen just once. This sequence joins TRBV7-9 and TRBJ1-2, with D maybe TRBD1 (6 bases). Germline-derived CDR1 and CDR2 are SEHNR and FQNEAQ (reference sequence). Trimming took 6 bases from V and 8 from J, leaving 19 bases between them. This CDR3 comprises 14 residues. CDR3: CASSSDSLSGGYTF. Written as DNA, the CDR3 is TGTGCCAGCAGTTCGGACAGCCTCTCCGGAGGCTACACCTTC.

The J gene is TRBJ2-1, the V gene TRBV5-1; 7 bases are shared with TRBD2. Matching the DNA end better, TRBJ2-7 makes the J call doubtful. Germline V gene sequence: CDR1 SGHRS, CDR2 YFSETQ. CDR3 length equals 14 residues. CDR3 sequence: CASSPGLGHNEQYF. In nucleotides, the CDR3 is TGCGCCAGCAGCCCTGGACTAGGGCACAATGAGCAGTACTTC.

The rearrangement links TRBV11-2 to TRBJ1-4; D gene ambiguous. Trimming pared 1 base from V and 3 bases from J, leaving 12 bases between. Per germline, CDR1 SGHAT and CDR2 FQNNGV. The CDR3 spans 16 residues. CDR3 loop: CASSLGAQSPNEKLFF. DNA of the CDR3: TGTGCCAGCAGCTTAGGGGCACAGAGCCCTAATGAAAAACTGTTTTTT.

The CDR3 is CSASVSADTQYF. CDR3 nucleotide sequence: TGCAGTGCTAGTGTCAGCGCAGATACGCAGTATTTT. The chain employs TRBV20-1 and TRBJ2-3; D is uncertain. The V and J ends lost 3 bases and 4 bases respectively, with 8 bases between them. CDR1 is DFQATT, CDR2 SNEGSKA, per germline (reference sequence). The CDR3 runs 12 residues.

V is TRBV20-1 and J is TRBJ1-2, with TRBD1 matching 7 bases. The J segment lost 4 bases and the V segment lost 5 bases, leaving 7 bases of the junction unmatched. This CDR3 contains 13 residues. Germline V gives CDR1 DFQATT, CDR2 SNEGSKA (reference sequence). The CDR3 sequence is CSAYTGAGYGYTF. CDR3 coding DNA: TGCAGTGCTTATACAGGGGCGGGCTATGGCTACACCTTC.

This clonotype was seen a handful of times. The chain links TRBV11-2 to TRBJ2-7; D is perhaps TRBD2 (5 bases). Germline CDR1 reads SGHAT; CDR2 reads FQNNGV. CDR3 length: 18 residues. Trimming took off 5 bases at V and 4 bases at J, with 27 bases between the two ends. CDR3: CASSPVVRLGVIKYEQYF. CDR3 nucleotide sequence: TGTGCCAGCAGCCCGGTCGTCCGTCTGGGAGTCATCAAATACGAGCAGTACTTC. Together with reference TRBV11-2 and TRBJ2-7, the CDR3 gives the full variable domain: EAGVAQSPRYKIIEKRQSVAFWCNPISGHATLYWYQQILGQGPKLLIQFQNNGVVDDSQLPKDRFSAERLKGVDSTLKIQPAKLEDSAVYLCASSPVVRLGVIKYEQYFGPGTRLTVT.

CDR3 sequence reads: CASSGSWDTQYF. In DNA form, the CDR3 reads TGTGCCAGCAGCGGATCCTGGGATACGCAGTATTTT. This chain joins TRBV11-3 and TRBJ2-3; D is unclear. The V gene lost 5 bases and the J gene lost 6 bases, with 9 bases spanning the gap. The CDR3 loop spans 12 amino acids. CDR1 is SGHNT and CDR2 is YENEEA in the germline V gene.

This chain uses TRBV2 with TRBJ1-2; the D gene is possibly TRBD1 (6 bases). Trimming took 4 bases from V and 4 from J, leaving 16 bases between them. Per germline, CDR1 SNHLY and CDR2 FYNNEI. The CDR3 is 15 residues long. CDR3: CASSGSRGMGYGYTF. For the CDR3, the DNA is TGTGCCAGCAGTGGCTCCAGGGGAATGGGCTATGGCTACACCTTC.

V usage is TRBV6-6 and J usage is TRBJ2-1; possibly TRBD2 for D (5 bases). The CDR3 has 14 amino acids. Germline V gene sequence: CDR1 MNHNY, CDR2 SVGAGI (reference sequence). V lost 6 bases to trimming and J lost 4 bases, with 13 bases between them. The chain's CDR3 is CASRSRSGYNEQFF. In DNA, the CDR3 is TGTGCCAGCAGATCTCGGTCGGGGTACAATGAGCAGTTCTTC.

The V and J genes are TRBV10-3 and TRBJ2-5; TRBD1 agrees at 9 bases. This CDR3 has 16 residues. Germline V gene lookup returns CDR1 ENHRY and CDR2 SYGVKD. Trimming took 2 bases from V and 5 from J; bases not matched to a gene: 9. CDR3 region: CAISETGTGLGETQYF. In DNA form, the CDR3 reads TGTGCCATCAGTGAGACCGGGACAGGGTTGGGGGAGACCCAGTACTTC.

This chain links TRBV20-1 with TRBJ2-5; TRBD2 matches 7 bases. Trimming removed 7 bases from V and 4 bases from J; junction bases left unmatched: 15. Germline CDR1 reads DFQATT; CDR2 reads SNEGSKA (reference sequence). The CDR3 runs 15 residues. The CDR3 coding sequence is TGCAGTGAGACTAGCCCGGGGGGAACGGGAGAGACCCAGTACTTC. Translating it yields CSETSPGGTGETQYF.

The chain combines TRBV7-6 with TRBJ2-1; 9 bases fit TRBD1. The CDR3 covers 15 residues. Trimming removed 5 bases from V and 4 bases from J; junction bases left unmatched: 6. Germline CDR1 reads SGHVS; CDR2 reads FNYEAQ. CDR3 loop: CASSPSGQGYNEQFF. Here the CDR3 DNA reads TGTGCCAGCAGCCCGTCGGGACAGGGTTACAATGAGCAGTTCTTC.

The chain has TRBV20-1 and TRBJ1-4; tentatively, D is TRBD1 (5 bases). This CDR3 is 13 amino acids long. V lost 6 bases and J 5 bases, leaving 13 bases between the germline ends. Per germline, CDR1 DFQATT and CDR2 SNEGSKA (reference sequence). CDR3 coding DNA: TGCAGTGCGGGCCGGGACCCGAATGAAAAACTGTTTTTT. Translating it yields CSAGRDPNEKLFF.

The chain recombines TRBV12-3 or TRBV12-4 with TRBJ1-2; D might be TRBD1 (6 bases). The CDR3 is made up of 14 amino acids. The ends were cut back, 4 bases at V and 2 bases at J, with 11 bases in the middle. The CDR3 reads CASSSWGQNYGYTF. CDR3 nucleotides: TGTGCCAGCAGTTCTTGGGGGCAAAACTATGGCTACACCTTC.

The J gene is TRBJ2-1, the V gene TRBV27; 8 positions agree with TRBD1. The V segment lost 6 bases and the J segment 11 bases; nucleotides outside the gene matches: 15. The V gene's germline CDR1 is MNHEY and CDR2 SMNVEV (reference sequence). CDR3 length: 15 amino acids. The CDR3 DNA reads as TGTGCCAGCAGGGTCACAGGGGGTCGGGTCGATAAGCAGTTCTTC. Protein sequence: CASRVTGGRVDKQFF.

The chain recombines TRBV6-5 with TRBJ1-2; 9 bases are shared with TRBD1. The CDR3 consists of 16 residues. Germline CDR1 MNHEY, CDR2 SVGAGI. The trim removed 0 bases at V and 3 bases at J, leaving 5 bases unmatched. DNA of the CDR3: TGTGCCAGCAGTTACTCGAGTGGGACAGGGTACTATGGCTACACCTTC. Encoded protein: CASSYSSGTGYYGYTF.

A few counts support this clonotype. The chain has TRBV20-1 and TRBJ2-7, with D perhaps matching TRBD1 (5 bases). V gave up 5 bases and J gave up 2 bases, with 19 bases separating them. Per germline, CDR1 DFQATT and CDR2 SNEGSKA (reference sequence). The length of the CDR3 is 15 residues. The CDR3 spells CSAFGAPKRAYEQYF. The CDR3 nucleotides read TGCAGTGCTTTTGGGGCCCCCAAGCGAGCCTACGAGCAGTACTTC.

Concerning this clonotype: The conserved final phenylalanine or tryptophan is absent from the CDR3, which likely points to a read error. The chain couples TRBV5-1 to TRBJ2-7; D gene unclear. In germline, CDR1 is SGHRS, CDR2 YFSETQ. Between the trimmed V and J ends, which lost 2 bases and 5 bases, there was a span of 14 bases. The CDR3 extends over 14 amino acids. Written as DNA, the CDR3 is TGCGCCAGCAGCTTAACATTAGGGTCCCACGAGCAGTACTCC. Translated: CASSLTLGSHEQYS.

The rearrangement links TRBV10-3 to TRBJ2-1; D could derive from TRBD1 or TRBD2 (6 bases each). Germline CDR1 and CDR2: ENHRY and SYGVKD. Trimming took off 0 bases at V and 0 bases at J, with 15 bases between the two ends. This CDR3 has 18 amino acids. CDR3 sequence: CAISESGGSSRSYNEQFF. The CDR3 nucleotides are TGTGCCATCAGTGAGTCGGGGGGCTCTAGTCGCTCCTACAATGAGCAGTTCTTC.